This TCR beta chain was recovered during a study of T cell responses to AZD1222 COVID-19 vaccine. Study results and limitations: The number of AZD1222 recipients seropositive at baseline was only six.

As to this clone: Its antigen is not identified.

Using immunoSEQ multiplex PCR, the repertoire was profiled, and TCRdb retains in-frame clones only, with some absent. The sample gives 110,000 or so clones, approximately 90% of which show up once; 6% to 8% is in the top ten. The CDR3 is made up of 12 amino acids. V lost 5 bases and J 2 bases, leaving 6 bases between the germline ends. From germline, CDR1 is SEHNR and CDR2 FQNEAQ (reference sequence). The clonotype comes from an adult who received the AZD1222 COVID-19 vaccine. Material: peripheral blood, obtained 28 days after the second AZD1222 dose. V is TRBV7-9 and J is TRBJ1-2; D call uncertain. DNA of the CDR3: TGTGCCAGCAGCGGGGTCAACTATGGCTACACCTTC. As protein: CASSGVNYGYTF.